The text below deals with one TCR beta chain. Assay used: immunoSEQ multiplex PCR; TCRdb lists only in-frame clones, some missing. The profile shows roughly 49,000 clones, more than 85% of them singletons. The source of the sample is a study of T cell changes during pregnancy in multiple sclerosis. Germline V gene data show CDR1 as MGHDK and CDR2 as SYGVNS. Losses at the gene ends were 5 bases for V and 4 bases for J; bases not matched to a gene: 8. The CDR3 totals 16 residues. The receptor was isolated from a female donor with multiple sclerosis, enrolled in a pregnancy study. The source was peripheral blood, collected after pregnancy. The chain joins TRBV25-1 to TRBJ2-6, with 7 nucleotides matching TRBD2. CDR3 DNA sequence: TGTGCCAGCAGTTCCTGGGGGGGATCCGGGGCCAACGTCCTGACTTTC. It yields the protein CASSSWGGSGANVLTF.